This T cell receptor beta chain was profiled in a study of shared clonotypes between healthy human individuals. General study points: Clonotypes shared by all four sorted-subset donors had higher generation probabilities than non-shared clonotypes.

The CDR3 has 13 residues. Germline values: CDR1 LNHNV, CDR2 YYDKDF (reference sequence). Authors' analysis steps: Filtering differed, since immunoSEQ gave only junction sequences and no quality scores. Sequencing used immunoSEQ multiplex PCR; TCRdb keeps in-frame clones, though not all of them. For V, J and clone size, that table is used; D and trimming come from the DNA. The top ten clones hold 0.4% to 0.55% of a sample with more than 1 million clones, roughly 74% of them seen once. This clone was picked up one time. Its antigen is unidentified. The sequenced sample consisted of memory CD4+ T cells from PBMCs. The subset: CD45RA-negative fraction. The TCR comes from a man aged 18 to 29 in good health. Some clones in this sample may be carry-over from other donors' samples. V and J are TRBV15 and TRBJ1-4; possible D gene TRBD1, 6 bases. The CDR3, as DNA: TGTGGATCCCAACAGGGCAATAATGAAAAACTGTTTTTT. Protein: CGSQQGNNEKLFF.